Shown below are 21 T cell receptor beta chains from a single sample sequenced in a study of shared clonotypes between healthy human individuals. The assay was immunoSEQ multiplex PCR, and TCRdb's table has in-frame clones only and misses some. There are about 560,000 clones in the sample; roughly 72% occur only once, and more than 10% lies in the top ten. Sequencing used PBMCs. These receptors came from a woman in her thirties or forties in good health. Some clones in this sample may be carry-over from other donors' samples.

This sequence joins TRBV12-5 and TRBJ1-1, with D tentatively TRBD1 (5 bases). V was shortened by 2 bases and J by 6 bases, with 7 bases between the two germline ends. Looked up from germline, CDR1 is LGHNT and CDR2 is FRNRAP. This CDR3 is built from 12 residues. In DNA form, the CDR3 reads TGTGCTAGTGGTTTGTGGGGGTCTGAAGCTTTCTTT. It specifies CASGLWGSEAFF.

This clone was observed many times. This chain joins TRBV29-1 and TRBJ2-3; TRBD1 aligns across 7 bases. V dropped 4 bases and J dropped 4; count of bases not matched to a gene: 8. This CDR3 spans 14 amino acids. Per germline, CDR1 SQVTM and CDR2 ANQGSEA. CDR3 in amino acids: CSVGKTGVPDTQYF. The CDR3 bases are TGCAGCGTTGGGAAAACAGGGGTACCAGATACGCAGTATTTT.

Ten or more counts support this clone. The genes are TRBV7-2 and TRBJ2-3, with no clear D. This CDR3 contains 15 residues. The V and J ends lost 5 bases and 4 bases respectively, with 16 bases between them. In germline, CDR1 is SGHTA, CDR2 FQGNSA. CDR3 sequence reads: CASSLSAQVADTQYF. For the CDR3, the DNA is TGTGCCAGCAGCCTAAGCGCCCAGGTCGCAGATACGCAGTATTTT.

The genes are TRBV7-9 and TRBJ1-6; tentative D call: TRBD1 (5 bases). The CDR3 loop spans 14 amino acids. Per the germline V gene, CDR1 is SEHNR and CDR2 is FQNEAQ (reference sequence). The V gene lost 2 bases and the J gene lost 11 bases, with 13 bases spanning the gap. CDR3 DNA sequence: TGTGCCAGCAGCTTAAGAGCAGGGTCACCACCCCTCCACTTT. Translating it yields CASSLRAGSPPLHF.

The gene calls are TRBV11-2 and TRBJ2-2, with a possible D match to TRBD1 (6 bases). CDR1 SGHAT and CDR2 FQNNGV come from the germline V gene. Trimming pared 5 bases from V and 5 bases from J, leaving 18 bases between. This CDR3 has 16 amino acids. CDR3 region: CASSLRQGIVTGELFF. The CDR3 nucleotides read TGTGCCAGCAGCCTCAGGCAGGGGATAGTGACCGGGGAGCTGTTTTTT. Looking up the rest from reference TRBV11-2 and TRBJ2-2 gives the full variable domain: EAGVAQSPRYKIIEKRQSVAFWCNPISGHATLYWYQQILGQGPKLLIQFQNNGVVDDSQLPKDRFSAERLKGVDSTLKIQPAKLEDSAVYLCASSLRQGIVTGELFFGEGSRLTVL.

This clone was recorded at least ten times. This chain uses TRBV4-2 with TRBJ2-1, with no clear D. CDR1 is LGHNA and CDR2 is YNFKEQ in the germline V gene. V lost 5 bases and J 2 bases, leaving 13 bases between the germline ends. CDR3 length: 15 amino acids. In nucleotides, the CDR3 is TGTGCCAGCAGCTTAGTTCCAGAGGCCTACAATGAGCAGTTCTTC. Translation: CASSLVPEAYNEQFF.

The chain employs TRBV18 and TRBJ2-7, with a possible D match to TRBD1 (5 bases). The CDR3 has 14 residues. Germline V gene data show CDR1 as KGHSH and CDR2 as LQKENI. Trimming removed 5 bases at V and 6 bases at J, with 17 bases between. The CDR3 DNA reads as TGTGCCAGCTCATCGAACCTCCAGGGCCGCGAGCAGTACTTC. Its protein product is CASSSNLQGREQYF.

The gene calls are TRBV30 and TRBJ2-5; D is ambiguous. The germline V gene encodes CDR1 GTSNPN and CDR2 SVGIG (reference sequence). The V end was cut by 1 base, the J end by 5 bases, with 5 bases between. This CDR3 has 11 residues. CDR3 in amino acids: CAWSAVETQYF. CDR3 bases: TGTGCCTGGAGTGCGGTGGAGACCCAGTACTTC. The variable domain in full, completed from reference TRBV30 and TRBJ2-5, reads SQTIHQWPATLVQPVGSPLSLECTVEGTSNPNLYWYRQAAGRGLQLLFYSVGIGQISSEVPQNLSASRPQDRQFILSSKKLLLSDSGFYLCAWSAVETQYFGPGTRLLVL.

A few counts support this clone. The genes are TRBV19 and TRBJ1-2, with a weak D call TRBD1 (6 bases). The CDR3 consists of 14 residues. With 3 bases removed from V and 4 bases from J, the gap between germline ends came to 12 bases. The germline V gene encodes CDR1 LNHDA and CDR2 SQIVND (reference sequence). CDR3: CASSMGRGGYGYTF. The CDR3 DNA is TGTGCCAGTAGTATGGGCAGGGGAGGCTATGGCTACACCTTC.

Remarks on this clone: It may be a read error: a sequence one base away is much more abundant. The same CDR3 arises from other DNA sequences in this sample as well. The gene calls are TRBV5-4 and TRBJ2-5; 9 positions match TRBD2. CDR3 length equals 14 residues. The junction had 5 bases not matched to a gene; V was cut back by 0 bases and J by 8 bases. Germline-derived CDR1 and CDR2 are SGHNT and YYREEE (reference sequence). CDR3 protein: CASSLDGTSQTQYF. CDR3 nucleotide sequence: TGTGCCAGCAGCTTGGACGGGACTAGCCAAACCCAGTACTTC.

In this sample, this clone turned up once. The J gene is TRBJ2-7, the V gene TRBV6-6; D possibly uses TRBD1 or TRBD2 (5 bases each). The CDR3 has 15 amino acids. V was clipped by 2 bases and J by 3 bases, with 14 bases between them. Germline CDR1 is MNHNY and CDR2 is SVGAGI (reference sequence). DNA of the CDR3: TGTGCCAGCAGTTACGGGGGAACGGCAGACTACGAGCAGTACTTC. Residues: CASSYGGTADYEQYF.

This chain connects TRBV19 to TRBJ2-1; TRBD2 might be the D (6 bases). V lost 5 bases to trimming and J lost 5 bases, with 16 bases between them. CDR1 LNHDA and CDR2 SQIVND come from the germline V gene (reference sequence). The CDR3 is 15 residues long. This chain's CDR3 is CASSSRASADNEQFF. The DNA of the CDR3 is TGTGCCAGTAGTTCCCGGGCTAGCGCCGACAATGAGCAGTTCTTC. Together with reference TRBV19 and TRBJ2-1, the CDR3 gives the full variable domain: DGGITQSPKYLFRKEGQNVTLSCEQNLNHDAMYWYRQDPGQGLRLIYYSQIVNDFQKGDIAEGYSVSREKKESFPLTVTSAQKNPTAFYLCASSSRASADNEQFFGPGTRLTVL.

The J gene is TRBJ2-6, the V gene TRBV28, with TRBD2 matching over 7 bases. V lost 3 bases to trimming and J lost 0 bases; unmatched junction nucleotides: 11. The CDR3 has 19 residues. Germline-derived CDR1 and CDR2 are MDHEN and SYDVKM. The CDR3 loop is CASSFTRLAKLSGANVLTF. The CDR3, as DNA: TGTGCCAGCAGTTTTACCAGACTAGCAAAACTCTCTGGGGCCAACGTCCTGACTTTC.

The chain joins TRBV28 to TRBJ2-2; 9 bases match TRBD2. The CDR3 sequence is 17 residues long. Germline V gene data show CDR1 as MDHEN and CDR2 as SYDVKM. V shed 3 bases, J shed 5 bases, and the junction held 10 bases outside the gene matches. DNA for the CDR3: TGTGCCAGCAGTTTGATGGTAGCGGGAGATCAAACCGGGGAGCTGTTTTTT. Translation: CASSLMVAGDQTGELFF.

As for this clone: Given a much more abundant clone one base away, this may be a read error. The genes are TRBV21-1 and TRBJ1-5. TRBV21-1 has pseudogene status. The CDR3 is 19 amino acids. The DNA for the CDR3 is TGTGCCGGCAGCAAAGGCGGCTGGCCACGGTTTTATAGCAATCAGCCCCAGCATTTT. This gives the protein CAGSKGGWPRFYSNQPQHF.

The chain couples TRBV28 to TRBJ2-3, with 7 bases fitting TRBD2. Trimming cost V 8 bases and J 6 bases; bases outside gene matches: 8. The CDR3 length is 13 residues. Germline V gene sequence: CDR1 MDHEN, CDR2 SYDVKM. The CDR3 coding sequence is TGTGCCAGCTCCCCCTGGGGGGGGGATACGCAGTATTTT. This encodes CASSPWGGDTQYF. Based on the CDR3 plus reference TRBV28 and TRBJ2-3, the full variable domain is DVKVTQSSRYLVKRTGEKVFLECVQDMDHENMFWYRQDPGLGLRLIYFSYDVKMKEKGDIPEGYSVSREKKERFSLILESASTNQTSMYLCASSPWGGDTQYFGPGTRLTVL.

This clone has a count of ten or more. The rearrangement joins TRBV14 to TRBJ2-7; 8 bases line up with TRBD2. V lost 4 bases and J lost 0; bases outside the gene matches: 8. CDR1 and CDR2 from the germline V gene are SGHDN and FVKESK. CDR3 length: 16 residues. The DNA of the CDR3 is TGTGCCAGCAGCCGTCCAAGCGGGAGAAGCTCCTACGAGCAGTACTTC. Amino acids: CASSRPSGRSSYEQYF. The full variable domain, completed using reference TRBV14 and TRBJ2-7, is EAGVTQFPSHSVIEKGQTVTLRCDPISGHDNLYWYRRVMGKEIKFLLHFVKESKQDESGMPNNRFLAERTGGTYSTLKVQPAELEDSGVYFCASSRPSGRSSYEQYFGPGTRLTVT.

About this clone itself: This may be a read error: a much more frequent sequence differs by one nucleotide. The V call is TRBV6-6, the J call TRBJ2-7; TRBD2 is a possible D gene (6 bases). This CDR3 is built from 16 residues. Germline CDR1 reads MNHNY; CDR2 reads SVGAGI (reference sequence). The CDR3 region is CASSQGAPGLPYEQHF. As DNA, the CDR3 is TGTGCCAGCAGTCAAGGGGCGCCGGGACTCCCCTACGAGCAGCACTTC.

V gene TRBV15 combines with J gene TRBJ2-5, with D unclear. Per germline, CDR1 LNHNV and CDR2 YYDKDF (reference sequence). V was cut by 0 bases and J by 3 bases, with 14 bases left in between. The CDR3 contains 16 residues. Written as DNA, the CDR3 is TGTGCCACCAGCAGAGATCCAGGACGTAACGAAGAGACCCAGTACTTC. This codes for CATSRDPGRNEETQYF.

The chain is built from TRBV6-4 and TRBJ2-1; TRBD2 aligns across 12 bases. The CDR3 has 16 residues. Unmatched junction bases numbered 5, after V lost 4 bases and J lost 4 bases. Germline CDR1 is MRHNA and CDR2 is SNTAGT. CDR3: CASSVSGLAGYNEQFF. The CDR3 coding sequence is TGTGCCAGCAGTGTCTCAGGACTAGCGGGATACAATGAGCAGTTCTTC.

Points on this clone: The same CDR3 arises from other DNA sequences in this sample as well. V usage is TRBV5-1 and J usage is TRBJ2-5; TRBD2 agrees at 10 bases. The V gene end was trimmed by 4 bases and the J gene end by 5 bases; junction bases not matched to a gene: 8. Germline-derived CDR1 and CDR2 are SGHRS and YFSETQ. The CDR3 extends over 15 amino acids. This chain's CDR3 is CASSSTGTSEETQYF. The CDR3, as DNA: TGCGCCAGCAGCAGTACCGGGACTAGCGAGGAGACCCAGTACTTC.